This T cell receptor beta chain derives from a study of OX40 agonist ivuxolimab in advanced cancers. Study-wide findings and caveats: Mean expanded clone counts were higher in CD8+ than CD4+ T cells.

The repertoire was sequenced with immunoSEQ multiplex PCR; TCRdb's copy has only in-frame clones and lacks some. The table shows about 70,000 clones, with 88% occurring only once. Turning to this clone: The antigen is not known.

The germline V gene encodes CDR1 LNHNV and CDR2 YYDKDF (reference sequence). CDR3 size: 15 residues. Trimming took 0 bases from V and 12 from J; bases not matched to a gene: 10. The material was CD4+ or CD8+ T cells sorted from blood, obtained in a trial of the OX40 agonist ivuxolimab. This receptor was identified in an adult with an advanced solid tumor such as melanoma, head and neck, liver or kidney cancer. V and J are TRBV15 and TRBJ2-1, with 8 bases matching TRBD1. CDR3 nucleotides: TGTGCCACCAGCAGAGATATGGCAGGGGGCAGGAGGCAGTTCTTC. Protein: CATSRDMAGGRRQFF.